A single count supports the clone carrying this T cell receptor (beta chain). The antigen remains undetermined. These data originate in a study of PD-1 blockade in classical Hodgkin lymphoma. The study's findings and limits: Repertoire differences lack defined causes, possibly disease activity or prior therapy. Patients with an early start, nivolumab under 1 year after ASCT, were excluded. Newly diagnosed and completely responding patients shared comparable baseline diversity.

Each and every patient relapsed after autologous stem cell transplantation, and patients got differing brentuximab vedotin exposure. Generated by immunoSEQ multiplex PCR, the TCRdb table keeps only in-frame clones and is missing some. The profile shows around 8,000 clones, around 84% of them singletons. This CDR3 region has 15 residues. V was trimmed by 3 bases and J by 0 bases, leaving 9 bases between them. The germline CDR1 and CDR2 sequences are LNHDA and SQIVND (reference sequence). The origin of this receptor is a human donor with classical Hodgkin lymphoma. The chain couples TRBV19 to TRBJ2-1; tentative D call: TRBD2 (6 bases). The sample consisted of peripheral blood mononuclear cells (PBMCs), taken at baseline. The CDR3 is CASSIAGSSYNEQFF. In nucleotides, the CDR3 is TGTGCCAGTAGTATTGCGGGAAGCTCCTACAATGAGCAGTTCTTC.